The 7 T cell receptor beta chains below come from one sample, sequenced in a study of T cells in women clearing cervical HPV infection. Assay: immunoSEQ multiplex PCR; the TCRdb copy retains only in-frame clones and omits some. The sample shows 25,000 to 30,000 clones, and roughly 10% sits with its ten largest clones. The sample consisted of blood buffy coat. All receptors derive from a woman between 18 and 69 years old with a cervical HPV16 infection that either progressed to CIN3+ or cleared (not recorded which).

As for this clone: The read gets to within 3 residues of the CDR3 end, and the germline J gene fills in the rest. The V gene is TRBV29-1, the J gene TRBJ2-3; TRBD2 matches at 8 bases. This CDR3 is built from 19 residues. The V gene's germline CDR1 is SQVTM and CDR2 ANQGSEA. CDR3 DNA, as far as it was read: TGCAGCGTTCCCCAAACGCGACTAGCGTCGCAAAAAACGGGGGAGACG. Translation gives CSVPQTRLASQKTGET. The whole CDR3 sequence reads CSVPQTRLASQKTGETQYF.

Of note for this clone: The read ends 3 residues shy of where the CDR3 ends; the end is completed using the germline J gene. The chain couples TRBV10-3 to TRBJ2-5; weak D call: TRBD2 (6 bases). Trimming took off 8 bases at V and 1 base at J, with 11 bases between the two ends. Looked up from germline, CDR1 is ENHRY and CDR2 is SYGVKD. The CDR3 is 13 amino acids. This chain's CDR3 is CAIRGAVQETQYF. CDR3 bases read: TGTGCCATCCGCGGGGCAGTCCAAGAGACC.

Note on this clone: The read gets to within 3 residues of the CDR3 end, and the germline J gene fills in the rest. This rearrangement joins TRBV20-1 to TRBJ2-7, with a tentative D call TRBD1 (6 bases). The CDR3 sequence is 14 residues long. CDR1 and CDR2 from the germline V gene are DFQATT and SNEGSKA (reference sequence). V lost 2 bases, J lost 3 bases, and 14 bases lay in between. CDR3 amino acids: CSARKGQALYEQYF. The sequenced CDR3 bases are TGCAGTGCTAGAAAGGGACAAGCCCTCTACGAG.

On this clone itself: The DNA ends 3 residues before the CDR3 does, and the rest of the CDR3 is filled in from the germline J gene. The chain carries TRBV5-1 and TRBJ2-2; weak D call: TRBD2 (5 bases). The germline CDR1 and CDR2 sequences are SGHRS and YFSETQ. This CDR3 has 16 residues. The DNA read from the CDR3 is TGCGCCAGCAGCTTGGTAGCCGGGGATTTAAATTCACCG. Translating it yields CASSLVAGDLNSP. The full CDR3 is CASSLVAGDLNSPLFF.

Worth noting for this clone: The read stops 3 residues short of the end of the CDR3; the missing end is completed from the germline J gene. The chain carries TRBV9 and TRBJ2-7; no clear D. The V gene's germline CDR1 is SGDLS and CDR2 YYNGEE. CDR3 length: 14 amino acids. V dropped 0 bases and J dropped 2 bases, with 9 bases sitting between them. This CDR3 reads CASSVGVAPYEQYF. Incomplete CDR3 DNA: TGTGCCAGCAGCGTAGGAGTGGCTCCCTACGAG.

Its frequency marks this clone as medium-sized (0.01 to 0.1%). The read falls 3 residues short of the CDR3 end, and the missing part is taken from the germline J gene. The chain joins TRBV24-1 to TRBJ2-3; tentatively, D is TRBD1 (6 bases). The CDR3 totals 15 residues. Germline CDR1 is KGHDR and CDR2 is SFDVKD. V shed 3 bases and J shed 1 base, with 10 bases lying between them. CDR3 DNA, as far as it was read: TGTGCCACCAGTGATCGGTCAGGGGGCACAGATACG. Protein sequence: CATSDRSGGTDT. The complete CDR3 sequence is CATSDRSGGTDTQYF.

To note about this clone: The CDR3 is cut off 3 residues early in the read; its end comes from the germline J gene. The rearrangement links TRBV18 to TRBJ1-5; possibly TRBD1 for D (6 bases). There are 17 residues in the CDR3. Germline-derived CDR1 and CDR2 are KGHSH and LQKENI. V gave up 4 bases and J gave up 4 bases, with 20 bases separating them. CDR3 region: CASSLTKTVGQNQPQHF. CDR3 DNA, as far as it was read: TGTGCCAGCTCACTCACGAAGACCGTCGGACAGAATCAGCCC. Complete variable domain (other parts from reference TRBV18 and TRBJ1-5): NAGVMQNPRHLVRRRGQEARLRCSPMKGHSHVYWYRQLPEEGLKFMVYLQKENIIDESGMPKERFSAEFPKEGPSILRIQQVVRGDSAAYFCASSLTKTVGQNQPQHFGDGTRLSIL.